The clone carrying this T cell receptor beta chain has more than one count but fewer than ten. Previously published methods and listed TCR primers were used for the bulk TCR libraries. TCRdb reprocessed the PCR reads with MiXCR, giving one entry per CDR3 protein. The sample holds about 510,000 distinct CDR3 sequences, around a fifth seen once. V shed 4 bases, J shed 6 bases, and the junction held 6 bases outside the gene matches. This CDR3 has 14 residues. CDR1 is SEHNR and CDR2 is FQNEAQ in the germline V gene (reference sequence). This entry is derived from a study of molecular identifiers for immune sequencing clone quantification.

V is TRBV7-9 and J is TRBJ1-5, with 7 bases fitting TRBD1. The source of this sequence is a human donor in good health. Some libraries in this study had Jurkat cell RNA spiked in. Sequenced input: naive CD8+ T cells from blood, with Jurkat cell RNA spiked in. Subset reported: FACS-sorted CD8+CD4-CCR7+CD45RA+ naive T cells. The CDR3 DNA sequence: TGTGCCAGCAGCTCCGGGACAGCGGCTCAGCCCCAGCATTTT. Translating gives CASSSGTAAQPQHF.